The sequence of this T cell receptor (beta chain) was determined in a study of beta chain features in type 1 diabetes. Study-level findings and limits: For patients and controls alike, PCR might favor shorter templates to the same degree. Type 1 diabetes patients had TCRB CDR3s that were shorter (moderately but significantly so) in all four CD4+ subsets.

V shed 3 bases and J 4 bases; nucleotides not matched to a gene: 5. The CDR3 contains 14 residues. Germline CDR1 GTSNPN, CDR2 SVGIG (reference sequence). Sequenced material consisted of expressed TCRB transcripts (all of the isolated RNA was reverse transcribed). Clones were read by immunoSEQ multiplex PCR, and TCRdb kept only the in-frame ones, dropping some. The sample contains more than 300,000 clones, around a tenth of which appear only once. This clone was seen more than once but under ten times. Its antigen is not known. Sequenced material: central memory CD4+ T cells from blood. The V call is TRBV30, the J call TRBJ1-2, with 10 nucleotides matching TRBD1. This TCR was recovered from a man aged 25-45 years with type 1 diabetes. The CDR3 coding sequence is TGTGCCTGGAGCCCGACAGGGGGCCGCTATGGCTACACCTTC. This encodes CAWSPTGGRYGYTF.